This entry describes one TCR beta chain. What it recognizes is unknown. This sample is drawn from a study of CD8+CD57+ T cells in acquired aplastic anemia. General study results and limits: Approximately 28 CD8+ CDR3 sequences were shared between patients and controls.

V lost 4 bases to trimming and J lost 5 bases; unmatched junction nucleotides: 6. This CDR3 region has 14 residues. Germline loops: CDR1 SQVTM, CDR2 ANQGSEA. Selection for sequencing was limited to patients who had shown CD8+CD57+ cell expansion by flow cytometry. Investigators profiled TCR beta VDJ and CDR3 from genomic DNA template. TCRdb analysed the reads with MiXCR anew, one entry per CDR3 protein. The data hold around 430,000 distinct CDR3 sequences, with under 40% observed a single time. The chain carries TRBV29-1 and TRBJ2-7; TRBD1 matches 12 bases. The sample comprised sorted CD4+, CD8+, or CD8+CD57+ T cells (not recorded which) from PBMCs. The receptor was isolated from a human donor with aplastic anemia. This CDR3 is CSVGSGQGANEQYF. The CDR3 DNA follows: TGCAGCGTTGGTTCGGGACAGGGGGCCAACGAGCAGTACTTC.